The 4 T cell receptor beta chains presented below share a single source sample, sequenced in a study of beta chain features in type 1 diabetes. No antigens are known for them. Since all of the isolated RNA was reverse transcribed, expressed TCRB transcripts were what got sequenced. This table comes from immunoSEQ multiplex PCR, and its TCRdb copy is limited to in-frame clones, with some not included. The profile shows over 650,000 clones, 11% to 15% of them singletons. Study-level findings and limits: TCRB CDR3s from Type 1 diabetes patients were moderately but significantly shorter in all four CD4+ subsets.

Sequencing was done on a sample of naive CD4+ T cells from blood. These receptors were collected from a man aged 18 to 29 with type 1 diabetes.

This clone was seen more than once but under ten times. This CDR3 reads CAWGRGYGYTF. In DNA, the CDR3 is TGTGCCTGGGGCAGAGGATATGGCTACACCTTC. This chain links TRBV30 with TRBJ1-2; no reliable D call. Germline V gives CDR1 GTSNPN, CDR2 SVGIG (reference sequence). V shed 5 bases and J shed 5 bases, with 9 bases lying between them. The CDR3 is made up of 11 amino acids. Complete variable domain (other parts from reference TRBV30 and TRBJ1-2): SQTIHQWPATLVQPVGSPLSLECTVEGTSNPNLYWYRQAAGRGLQLLFYSVGIGQISSEVPQNLSASRPQDRQFILSSKKLLLSDSGFYLCAWGRGYGYTFGSGTRLTVV.

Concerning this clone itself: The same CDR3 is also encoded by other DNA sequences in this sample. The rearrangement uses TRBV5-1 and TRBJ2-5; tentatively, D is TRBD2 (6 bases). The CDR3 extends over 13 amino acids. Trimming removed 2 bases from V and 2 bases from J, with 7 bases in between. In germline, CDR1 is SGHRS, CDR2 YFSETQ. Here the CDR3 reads CASSFGGQETQYF. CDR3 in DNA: TGCGCCAGCAGCTTTGGGGGGCAAGAGACCCAGTACTTC.

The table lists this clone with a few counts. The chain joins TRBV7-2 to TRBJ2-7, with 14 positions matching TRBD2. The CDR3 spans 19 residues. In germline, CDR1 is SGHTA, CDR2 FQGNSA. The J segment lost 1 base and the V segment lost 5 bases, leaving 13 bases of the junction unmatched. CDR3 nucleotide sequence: TGTGCCAGCAGCGGCAGGACTAGCGGGAGGCTACGCACTTCCTACGAGCAGTACTTC. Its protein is CASSGRTSGRLRTSYEQYF.

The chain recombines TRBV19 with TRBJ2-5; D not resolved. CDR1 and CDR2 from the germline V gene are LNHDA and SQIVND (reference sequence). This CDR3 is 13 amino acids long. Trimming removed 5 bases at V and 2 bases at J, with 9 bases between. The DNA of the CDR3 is TGTGCCAGTAGTCCCCGAGTTCAAGAGACCCAGTACTTC. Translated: CASSPRVQETQYF.